This note documents a single T cell receptor beta chain sequence. Its specificity is unknown. Its ends do not fully match the called genes, so a read error is possible. CDR3 length equals 15 residues. The germline gives CDR1 MNHEY, CDR2 SMNVEV (reference sequence). The data derive from a study of OX40 agonist ivuxolimab in advanced cancers. Findings of the study overall: Not determined was the antigen specificity of the expanded peripheral T cells.

Clones were read by immunoSEQ multiplex PCR, and TCRdb kept only the in-frame ones, dropping some. Altogether about 62,000 clones are present, approximately 91% being singletons, with the ten largest covering more than 4.5%. This specimen was CD4+ or CD8+ T cells sorted from blood, taken in a trial of the OX40 agonist ivuxolimab. The sequence was collected from an adult with an advanced solid tumor such as melanoma, head and neck, liver or kidney cancer. This chain uses TRBV27 with TRBJ2-3, with D maybe TRBD2 (6 bases). The CDR3 reads CASSLSGLLTDTQYF. DNA for the CDR3: TGTGCCAGCAGTCTATCGGGACTTCTCACAGATACGCAGTATTTT.